This entry lists 9 T cell receptor beta chains sequenced from one sample in a study of radiation and T cells in renal cell carcinoma. The assay was immunoSEQ multiplex PCR, and TCRdb's table has in-frame clones only and misses some. Altogether some 7,900 clones are present, 65% being singletons, with the ten largest covering 40%. Treatment in this sample: treatment-naive control, cytoreductive nephrectomy. The material was tumor tissue, obtained from a patient whose treatment was nephrectomy without radiotherapy. The receptors originated from a woman in her seventies with renal cell carcinoma.

This clone was picked up a small number of times. The rearrangement uses TRBV11-1 and TRBJ2-5; D perhaps matches TRBD1 (5 bases). This CDR3 region has 15 residues. Per germline, CDR1 SGHAT and CDR2 FQDESV (reference sequence). The germline V and J ends were trimmed by 1 base and 5 bases, with 14 bases remaining between them. CDR3: CASSLDHRSGETQYF. CDR3 sequence (DNA): TGTGCCAGCAGCTTAGATCACAGGAGTGGGGAGACCCAGTACTTC.

The rearrangement joins TRBV2 to TRBJ2-3; D possibly corresponds to TRBD2 (5 bases). The CDR3 has 16 residues. From germline, CDR1 is SNHLY and CDR2 FYNNEI. V was cut by 4 bases and J by 1 base, with 15 bases left in between. The chain's CDR3 is CASSARASRGTDTQYF. DNA of the CDR3: TGTGCCAGCAGTGCCCGGGCCTCGAGGGGCACAGATACGCAGTATTTT.

The CDR3 nucleotides read TGTGCCAGCAGCTTCCGGGCCCTTCCTAACTATGGCTACACCTTC. As protein: CASSFRALPNYGYTF. This chain uses TRBV5-4 with TRBJ1-2, with D hard to call. The V and J ends lost 2 bases and 0 bases respectively, with 11 bases between them. The CDR3 totals 15 residues. Germline V lookup: CDR1 SGHNT, CDR2 YYREEE (reference sequence).

This chain links TRBV28 with TRBJ2-1, with D hard to call. The CDR3 sequence is 9 residues long. Trimming stripped 8 bases from V and 14 bases from J, with 10 bases between. Germline CDR1 MDHEN, CDR2 SYDVKM. The CDR3 coding sequence is TGTGCCAGCGGGGATGGAGAGTTCTTC. Its translation is CASGDGEFF.

J is TRBJ1-2 and V is TRBV9, with unresolved D. The CDR3 covers 16 residues. V lost 0 bases and J lost 5, with 17 bases in between. The germline V gene encodes CDR1 SGDLS and CDR2 YYNGEE. The CDR3 coding sequence is TGTGCCAGCAGCGTAGATACGCGCTACGGGTGGTATGGCTACACCTTC. Its protein is CASSVDTRYGWYGYTF.

The chain has TRBV19 and TRBJ2-7; 8 bases are shared with TRBD1. The CDR3 contains 14 residues. V lost 3 bases to trimming and J lost 3 bases; unmatched junction nucleotides: 4. In germline, CDR1 is LNHDA, CDR2 SQIVND (reference sequence). The CDR3 region is CASSITGGSYEQYF. In DNA, the CDR3 is TGTGCCAGTAGTATTACAGGGGGGAGCTACGAGCAGTACTTC.

This sequence joins TRBV4-1 and TRBJ1-1; D unclear. The V and J ends lost 3 bases and 0 bases respectively, with 17 bases between them. The CDR3 runs to 17 residues. The germline V gene encodes CDR1 MGHRA and CDR2 YSYEKL. The chain's CDR3 is CASSHLFAGGMNTEAFF. In DNA form, the CDR3 reads TGCGCCAGCAGCCACCTGTTTGCAGGCGGGATGAACACTGAAGCTTTCTTT.

V and J are TRBV6-5 and TRBJ2-3; 9 nucleotides agree with TRBD2. Germline CDR1 is MNHEY and CDR2 is SVGAGI. This CDR3 is 15 amino acids long. With V trimmed by 4 bases and J by 3 bases, 5 bases remained unmatched. The DNA of the CDR3 is TGTGCCAGCAGTTTACTAGCGGGCGCGACAGATACGCAGTATTTT. Translating gives CASSLLAGATDTQYF.

The chain combines TRBV7-9 with TRBJ2-5; 14 bases agree with TRBD2. V trimming: 3 bases; J trimming: 1 base; junction bases outside the gene matches: 10. The CDR3 runs to 19 residues. Germline V lookup: CDR1 SEHNR, CDR2 FQNEAQ (reference sequence). The CDR3 spells CASSFPPGLAGVTQETQYF. CDR3 in DNA: TGTGCCAGCAGCTTCCCCCCGGGACTAGCGGGGGTCACCCAAGAGACCCAGTACTTC.